The rows below give T cell receptor beta chains drawn from one sample of a study of blood T cell repertoires in COVID-19. Only in-frame clones appear in the TCRdb table, and some are missing; sequencing was by immunoSEQ multiplex PCR. The sample yields some 45,000 clones, over 80% seen once. Source material: peripheral blood. The receptors derive from an elderly man in a cohort sampled during active COVID-19. Each CDR3 is given with its conserved first and last residue. Fields, in order: CDR3 DNA, CDR3 protein, V gene, clone size, J gene, D gene, CDR3 length. A D gene is named only where the DNA matches it firmly. Not all rows give a size; the values are once, few, many and, for expanded clones, a class.

CDR3nt: TGTGCCAGCGACAAGGAAGGATTGGGTGAAAAACTGTTTTTT
CDR3aa: CASDKEGLGEKLFF
v_gene: TRBV5-6
abundance: NA
j_gene: TRBJ1-4
d_gene: NA
len: 14

CDR3nt: TGTGCCAGCTCACCTCGGGGTAGCGGGAGTACGGCCACAGATACGCAGTATTTT
CDR3aa: CASSPRGSGSTATDTQYF
v_gene: TRBV18
abundance: once
j_gene: TRBJ2-3
d_gene: TRBD2
len: 18

CDR3nt: TGTGCCAGTAGTATAGCGGTGGGAGGGCAAGAGACCCAGTACTTC
CDR3aa: CASSIAVGGQETQYF
v_gene: TRBV19
abundance: few
j_gene: TRBJ2-5
d_gene: TRBD2
len: 15

CDR3nt: TGCGCCAGCCACGAGGGAATTGAAGCTTTCTTT
CDR3aa: CASHEGIEAFF
v_gene: TRBV5-1
abundance: NA
j_gene: TRBJ1-1
d_gene: NA
len: 11

CDR3nt: TGTGCCAGCAGTTCCTCGATCGGTTTAGATACGCAGTATTTT
CDR3aa: CASSSSIGLDTQYF
v_gene: TRBV6-5
abundance: NA
j_gene: TRBJ2-3
d_gene: NA
len: 14

CDR3nt: TGTGCCAGCAGTTACTCCGGACAGGCCACTGAAGCTTTCTTT
CDR3aa: CASSYSGQATEAFF
v_gene: TRBV6-6
abundance: NA
j_gene: TRBJ1-1
d_gene: TRBD1
len: 14

CDR3nt: TGTGCCAGCAGCATTAGAGAGGGTTCAACCTACGAGCAGTACTTC
CDR3aa: CASSIREGSTYEQYF
v_gene: TRBV7-8
abundance: NA
j_gene: TRBJ2-7
d_gene: NA
len: 15

CDR3nt: TGTGCCAGCAGTTTTGTCCTCGAAGAGACCCAGTACTTC
CDR3aa: CASSFVLEETQYF
v_gene: TRBV28
abundance: NA
j_gene: TRBJ2-5
d_gene: NA
len: 13

CDR3nt: TGCGCCAGCAGTACCGGGACAGGGGGGTACGAGCAGTACTTC
CDR3aa: CASSTGTGGYEQYF
v_gene: TRBV5-1
abundance: medium-sized
j_gene: TRBJ2-7
d_gene: TRBD1
len: 14

CDR3nt: TGTGCCAGCTCACCTCGACTAGCGGGGGGGCGGGATACGCAGTATTTT
CDR3aa: CASSPRLAGGRDTQYF
v_gene: TRBV18
abundance: NA
j_gene: TRBJ2-3
d_gene: TRBD2
len: 16

CDR3nt: TGTGCCATCAGACCCTCTGCCGACAGCTCCTACGAGCAGTACTTC
CDR3aa: CAIRPSADSSYEQYF
v_gene: TRBV10-3
abundance: NA
j_gene: TRBJ2-7
d_gene: NA
len: 15

CDR3nt: TGTGCCAGCAGGCCGACAACTGGTAGCAATCAGCCCCAGCATTTT
CDR3aa: CASRPTTGSNQPQHF
v_gene: TRBV6-6
abundance: NA
j_gene: TRBJ1-5
d_gene: NA
len: 15

CDR3nt: TGTGCCTGGAGGGTGTGGGACAGGGAGCGCGGCTACACCTTC
CDR3aa: CAWRVWDRERGYTF
v_gene: TRBV30
abundance: NA
j_gene: TRBJ1-2
d_gene: TRBD1
len: 14

CDR3nt: TGTGCCAGCACCGAGCGGGAGACGGGCTATGGCTACACCTTC
CDR3aa: CASTERETGYGYTF
v_gene: TRBV2
abundance: NA
j_gene: TRBJ1-2
d_gene: NA
len: 14

CDR3nt: TGTGCCAGCAGCCGTCTCTCCGGGAACACTGAAGCTTTCTTT
CDR3aa: CASSRLSGNTEAFF
v_gene: TRBV6-5
abundance: NA
j_gene: TRBJ1-1
d_gene: NA
len: 14

CDR3nt: TGTGCCGGCTCACCCTTGGCGGGGGGCGAGCAGTACTTC
CDR3aa: CAGSPLAGGEQYF
v_gene: TRBV18
abundance: NA
j_gene: TRBJ2-7
d_gene: TRBD2
len: 13

CDR3nt: TGTGCCAGCAGCTTAACCCGGACAGGGGGGACTGAAGCTTTCTTT
CDR3aa: CASSLTRTGGTEAFF
v_gene: TRBV11-1
abundance: NA
j_gene: TRBJ1-1
d_gene: TRBD1
len: 15

CDR3nt: TGTGCCAGCAGTCCAGGACAGTACAATGAGCAGTTCTTC
CDR3aa: CASSPGQYNEQFF
v_gene: TRBV6-5
abundance: NA
j_gene: TRBJ2-1
d_gene: NA
len: 13

CDR3nt: TGTGCCAGCGGAAAGAACAGGGAATGGAACACTGAAGCTTTCTTT
CDR3aa: CASGKNREWNTEAFF
v_gene: TRBV28
abundance: NA
j_gene: TRBJ1-1
d_gene: NA
len: 15

CDR3nt: TGTGCCAGCTCTGACAGCTCTGGAAACACCATATATTTT
CDR3aa: CASSDSSGNTIYF
v_gene: TRBV18
abundance: NA
j_gene: TRBJ1-3
d_gene: NA
len: 13

CDR3nt: TGTGCCAGCAGCCAAGGACGACAAAGAACCTACGAGCAGTACTTC
CDR3aa: CASSQGRQRTYEQYF
v_gene: TRBV4-2
abundance: NA
j_gene: TRBJ2-7
d_gene: NA
len: 15

CDR3nt: TGTGCCAGCAGCACAGGCCCGACAGGGGGAAATGAAAAACTGTTTTTT
CDR3aa: CASSTGPTGGNEKLFF
v_gene: TRBV7-8
abundance: NA
j_gene: TRBJ1-4
d_gene: TRBD1
len: 16

CDR3nt: TGTGCCTGGAGGGACCAGGGAGGCGCCCGGAGTGAGCAGTTCTTC
CDR3aa: CAWRDQGGARSEQFF
v_gene: TRBV30
abundance: NA
j_gene: TRBJ2-1
d_gene: NA
len: 15